The count of the clone carrying this T cell receptor (beta chain) is one. Clones were read by immunoSEQ multiplex PCR, and TCRdb kept only the in-frame ones, dropping some. The sample holds tens of thousands of clones; around 89% are singletons and the top ten take about 7.1%. The CDR3 covers 12 residues. Trimming stripped 4 bases from V and 5 bases from J, with 8 bases between. Germline V gives CDR1 SGHTA, CDR2 FQGNSA. The sample belongs to a study of control samples from healthy donors and cancer patients. This TCR was sampled from a man between 50 and 59 years old in good health. The sequenced material came from blood. The V gene is TRBV7-2, the J gene TRBJ2-5, with a weak D call TRBD1 (5 bases). CDR3 sequence: CASSWNRETQYF. The CDR3 DNA follows: TGTGCCAGCAGCTGGAACAGGGAGACCCAGTACTTC.